What follows are 18 T cell receptor beta chains derived from one specimen sequenced in a study of naive and memory T cell subsets (dated by TCRdb to about 2017). The library relied on UMI-ligation and nested PCR. Instrument used: Illumina MiSeq. To cover both TRBC1 and TRBC2, the beta constant-region primer consisted of an equimolar mix of two oligonucleotides. TCRdb applied fastp at Q25 and MiXCR to the public reads, then kept only in-frame beta chains. Entries are consolidated by CDR3 protein sequence, retaining the most common genes and DNA. In all, the sample holds roughly 98,000 distinct CDR3 sequences, and around 6.5% of those were seen once. Around 1.6% of the sample lies in the top ten. Specimen: central memory CD4+ T cells from blood. This specimen's cell subset or site label, interpreted: central memory, CD45RA- CD27+. All receptors come from a human donor in good health.

The chain links TRBV11-2 to TRBJ2-7, with D unclear. This CDR3 comprises 15 residues. In germline, CDR1 is SGHAT, CDR2 FQNNGV. Trimming cost V 0 bases and J 0 bases, with 9 bases left between them. The CDR3 protein is CASSLDPLSSYEQYF. In DNA form, the CDR3 reads TGTGCCAGCAGCTTAGATCCCCTTTCCTCCTACGAGCAGTACTTC. The complete variable domain, with remaining parts taken from reference TRBV11-2 and TRBJ2-7, reads EAGVAQSPRYKIIEKRQSVAFWCNPISGHATLYWYQQILGQGPKLLIQFQNNGVVDDSQLPKDRFSAERLKGVDSTLKIQPAKLEDSAVYLCASSLDPLSSYEQYFGPGTRLTVT.

This clonotype was seen many times. The V call is TRBV15, the J call TRBJ2-1, with TRBD2 matching over 11 bases. The CDR3 loop spans 19 amino acids. Germline assignment: CDR1 LNHNV and CDR2 YYDKDF (reference sequence). V gave up 1 base and J gave up 5 bases; unmatched junction bases: 13. CDR3 nucleotides: TGTGCCACCAGCAGAGGTCGGGGTATAGCGGGAGGGTCTAACAATGAGCAGTTCTTC. Translated, it gives CATSRGRGIAGGSNNEQFF.

The CDR3 coding sequence is TGTGCCAGCAGTGATCCAAGGGGGGGGGCCAGGAACACCGGGGAGCTGTTTTTT. Its translation: CASSDPRGGARNTGELFF. The chain carries TRBV25-1 and TRBJ2-2, with a tentative D call TRBD2 (7 bases). With 3 bases removed from V and 1 base from J, the gap between germline ends came to 18 bases. This CDR3 is 18 amino acids long. CDR1 is MGHDK, CDR2 SYGVNS, per germline.

This clonotype was seen repeatedly, ten times or more. The rearrangement joins TRBV29-1 to TRBJ1-6; the D is unclear. The V end lost 5 bases, the J end lost 8 bases, and 19 bases lay between the germline ends. Germline loops: CDR1 SQVTM, CDR2 ANQGSEA. The CDR3 length is 15 residues. The CDR3 region has the DNA TGCAGCGTTAAGTTAGACGGTCGGCTGGATTCACCCCTCCACTTT. This gives the protein CSVKLDGRLDSPLHF.

This clonotype was seen a handful of times. V gene TRBV20-1 combines with J gene TRBJ2-1, with TRBD1 matching over 9 bases. The CDR3 extends over 15 amino acids. CDR1 and CDR2 (germline): DFQATT, SNEGSKA (reference sequence). Trimming took 7 bases from V and 3 from J; bases not matched to a gene: 10. This CDR3 reads CSVPRGQGFYNEQFF. For the CDR3, the DNA is TGCAGTGTCCCACGGGGACAGGGTTTCTACAATGAGCAGTTCTTC.

This clonotype was detected many times. The chain joins TRBV5-1 to TRBJ1-1; a possible D gene is TRBD1 (6 bases). Germline V gene lookup returns CDR1 SGHRS and CDR2 YFSETQ. There are 12 residues in the CDR3. V lost 3 bases and J 6 bases, leaving 9 bases between the germline ends. The CDR3 coding sequence is TGCGCCAGCAGCTACGGACAGTCTGAAGCTTTCTTT. It specifies CASSYGQSEAFF. Based on the CDR3 plus reference TRBV5-1 and TRBJ1-1, the full variable domain is KAGVTQTPRYLIKTRGQQVTLSCSPISGHRSVSWYQQTPGQGLQFLFEYFSETQRNKGNFPGRFSGRQFSNSRSEMNVSTLELGDSALYLCASSYGQSEAFFGQGTRLTVV.

This clonotype came up many times. The chain couples TRBV4-3 to TRBJ1-1; D gene unclear. Trimming removed 0 bases at V and 11 bases at J, with 16 bases between. The CDR3 runs 14 residues. Germline CDR1 and CDR2: LGHNA and YSLEER. The CDR3 DNA reads as TGCGCCAGCAGCCAAGACCAGAACAAACCCTTGGCTTTCTTT. Protein: CASSQDQNKPLAFF.

Many counts were recorded for this clonotype. V gene TRBV6-2 or TRBV6-3 combines with J gene TRBJ2-3, with D unresolved. This CDR3 comprises 14 residues. Trimming shortened V by 5 bases and J by 1 base, and 10 bases separated the two germline ends. The V gene's germline CDR1 is MNHEY and CDR2 SVGEGT. CDR3 nucleotide sequence: TGTGCCAGCAGTCACCAGTATGGCACAGATACGCAGTATTTT. It specifies CASSHQYGTDTQYF.

At least ten counts were recorded for this clonotype. The V gene is TRBV5-1, the J gene TRBJ1-4; D is possibly TRBD1 (5 bases). The CDR3 runs to 14 residues. The V gene's germline CDR1 is SGHRS and CDR2 YFSETQ. Trimming took off 5 bases at V and 8 bases at J, with 16 bases between the two ends. DNA for the CDR3: TGCGCCAGCAGAACAGGAAGCGGACGGGAAAAACTGTTTTTT. This encodes CASRTGSGREKLFF.

This clonotype was seen at least ten times. The V call is TRBV7-9, the J call TRBJ2-1, with 8 bases that match TRBD2. The CDR3 totals 16 residues. Germline CDR1 is SEHNR and CDR2 is FQNEAQ (reference sequence). Trimming removed 6 bases from V and 7 bases from J; junction bases left unmatched: 14. The DNA for the CDR3 is TGTGCCAGCAGTCCCGCCGTCGCGGGAGGTCTTAATGAGCAGTTCTTC. Translation: CASSPAVAGGLNEQFF.

This clonotype showed up many times. This chain joins TRBV4-2 and TRBJ2-7; 11 bases fit TRBD2. Germline V CDR1 and CDR2: LGHNA, YNFKEQ. V shed 5 bases, J shed 6 bases, and the junction held 9 bases outside the gene matches. CDR3 length: 15 residues. CDR3 sequence (DNA): TGTGCCAGCAGCACGCGGACTAGCGGGCCGGTCGAGCAGTACTTC. This gives the protein CASSTRTSGPVEQYF.

This clonotype was found many times. The V gene is TRBV5-1, the J gene TRBJ2-2; 8 bases are shared with TRBD1. Germline V gives CDR1 SGHRS, CDR2 YFSETQ. This CDR3 has 16 residues. The V and J ends lost 3 bases and 0 bases, in that order; junction bases with no gene match: 4. CDR3 protein: CASSSQGAPNTGELFF. Written as DNA, the CDR3 is TGCGCCAGCAGCTCGCAGGGGGCGCCGAACACCGGGGAGCTGTTTTTT. Full variable domain (remainder filled in from reference TRBV5-1 and TRBJ2-2): KAGVTQTPRYLIKTRGQQVTLSCSPISGHRSVSWYQQTPGQGLQFLFEYFSETQRNKGNFPGRFSGRQFSNSRSEMNVSTLELGDSALYLCASSSQGAPNTGELFFGEGSRLTVL.

The gene calls are TRBV7-2 and TRBJ2-3; D is unclear. Germline CDR1 is SGHTA and CDR2 is FQGNSA. The CDR3 sequence is 12 residues long. Trimming removed 5 bases at V and 2 bases at J, with 5 bases between. The CDR3 is CASSPFTDTQYF. DNA for the CDR3: TGTGCCAGCAGCCCCTTCACAGATACGCAGTATTTT.

This clonotype was counted many times. This rearrangement joins TRBV9 to TRBJ1-6; 9 positions agree with TRBD1. CDR3 size: 14 residues. J lost 13 bases, V lost 4 bases, and 9 bases had no gene match. Germline CDR1 is SGDLS and CDR2 is YYNGEE. This CDR3 is CASSIRDREAPLHF. CDR3 sequence (DNA): TGTGCCAGCAGCATCCGGGACAGGGAAGCGCCCCTCCACTTT.

The CDR3 region is CASSQERGANYGYTF. The CDR3 DNA reads TGTGCCAGCAGCCAAGAAAGGGGAGCTAACTATGGCTACACCTTC. The chain uses TRBV7-8 and TRBJ1-2; tentatively, D is TRBD1 (5 bases). CDR1 is SGHVS, CDR2 FQNEAQ, per germline. With 5 bases removed from V and 0 bases from J, the gap between germline ends came to 13 bases. CDR3 size: 15 residues.

This sequence joins TRBV7-2 and TRBJ2-7; no firm D call. Germline V gene sequence: CDR1 SGHTA, CDR2 FQGNSA. This CDR3 is built from 12 residues. The V and J ends lost 5 bases and 2 bases respectively, with 7 bases between them. CDR3 protein: CASSPHTYEQYF. The CDR3 region has the DNA TGTGCCAGCAGCCCGCACACCTACGAGCAGTACTTC. Filled out from reference TRBV7-2 and TRBJ2-7, the complete variable domain reads GAGVSQSPSNKVTEKGKDVELRCDPISGHTALYWYRQSLGQGLEFLIYFQGNSAPDKSGLPSDRFSAERTGGSVSTLTIQRTQQEDSAVYLCASSPHTYEQYFGPGTRLTVT.

There are many counts of this clonotype. The rearrangement joins TRBV20-1 to TRBJ2-3, with D perhaps matching TRBD1 (5 bases). The germline gives CDR1 DFQATT, CDR2 SNEGSKA (reference sequence). This CDR3 contains 12 residues. The CDR3 nucleotides read TGCAGCTCTAAAAGGGGAACAGATACGCAGTATTTT. This encodes CSSKRGTDTQYF.

V usage is TRBV18 and J usage is TRBJ2-6, with D tentatively TRBD2 (5 bases). Germline CDR1 and CDR2: KGHSH and LQKENI. Trimming cost V 3 bases and J 2 bases, with 14 bases left between them. This CDR3 region has 17 residues. In DNA, the CDR3 is TGTGCCAGCTCACCTACCTCCAGAGGGACTGGGGCCAACGTCCTGACTTTC. It is translated as CASSPTSRGTGANVLTF.